The 5 T cell receptor beta chains below all came from one sample that was sequenced in a study of blood T cells in healthy people across ages. For the second PCR, which ran for about 6 to 11 cycles, a sample-barcoded 5' primer and a J-beta primer mix were used. TCRdb re-called the 5' RACE reads through MiXCR, storing one row per CDR3 protein. The sample contains some 1,500,000 distinct CDR3 sequences, under 55% of which appear only once. The sequenced sample consisted of blood. The receptor set was obtained from a woman aged 18-30 years in good health.

V is TRBV7-9 and J is TRBJ2-7, with 9 bases lining up with TRBD1. CDR3 length: 13 residues. CDR1 and CDR2 from the germline V gene are SEHNR and FQNEAQ (reference sequence). After removal of 5 bases from V and 5 bases from J, the junction contained 4 bases not matched to a gene. This chain's CDR3 is CASSPTGGNEQYF. In DNA form, the CDR3 reads TGTGCCAGCAGCCCGACAGGGGGTAACGAGCAGTACTTC.

J is TRBJ2-7 and V is TRBV20-1; 9 bases match TRBD2. The CDR3 length is 16 residues. CDR1 and CDR2 from the germline V gene are DFQATT and SNEGSKA (reference sequence). The ends lost 4 bases at V and 4 bases at J; junction bases unmatched: 14. CDR3 DNA: TGCAGTGCTAATCAGGGGGGCGGGAGGGCCTTATACGAGCAGTACTTC. Translated: CSANQGGGRALYEQYF.

The chain links TRBV6-2 or TRBV6-3 to TRBJ1-5; 9 nucleotides align to TRBD1. The CDR3 is 16 residues long. Germline V gene lookup returns CDR1 MNHEY and CDR2 SVGEGT. V lost 2 bases to trimming and J lost 7 bases; unmatched junction nucleotides: 9. The CDR3 here is CASSYLDRGGGQPQHF. CDR3 coding DNA: TGTGCCAGCAGTTACCTGGACAGGGGAGGGGGACAGCCCCAGCATTTT.

The genes are TRBV7-2 and TRBJ2-2; D ambiguous. CDR1 is SGHTA, CDR2 FQGNSA, per germline. Trimming cost V 1 base and J 1 base, with 7 bases left between them. The CDR3 runs to 15 residues. In DNA form, the CDR3 reads TGTGCCAGCAGCTTAGTGCTCTGGAACACCGGGGAGCTGTTTTTT. This codes for CASSLVLWNTGELFF.

This clonotype appeared once. The V call is TRBV11-2, the J call TRBJ1-2; tentatively, D is TRBD1 (5 bases). V shed 2 bases and J shed 8 bases, with 21 bases lying between them. Germline-derived CDR1 and CDR2 are SGHAT and FQNNGV. CDR3 length: 16 amino acids. As DNA, the CDR3 is TGTGCCAGCAGCTTACCCCGGGGCGGGAAAACAGGAGGCTACACCTTC. It is translated as CASSLPRGGKTGGYTF.